This passage covers 12 T cell receptor beta chains from one sample sequenced in a study of T cells in Graves' hyperthyroidism and ophthalmopathy. TCR beta CDR3 region amplification was performed from RNA transcripts. With the HTBI primer set, the TCR CDR3 went through a first round of RT-PCR. TCRdb re-called the multiplex PCR reads with MiXCR, one entry per CDR3 protein. The data hold about 770,000 distinct CDR3 sequences, with over 15% observed a single time. Sequenced: blood. These receptors were collected from a woman in her forties or fifties with Graves' hyperthyroidism that later progressed to Graves' ophthalmopathy.

This clonotype was detected ten times or more. The gene calls are TRBV2 and TRBJ2-2, with 9 bases that match TRBD1. The CDR3 has 16 residues. From germline, CDR1 is SNHLY and CDR2 FYNNEI. V dropped 6 bases and J dropped 1; count of bases not matched to a gene: 6. The CDR3 protein is CASSVQGALNTGELFF. The CDR3 DNA follows: TGTGCCAGCAGCGTACAGGGGGCCTTGAACACCGGGGAGCTGTTTTTT.

In this sample, this clonotype turned up a few times. This rearrangement joins TRBV6-2 or TRBV6-3 to TRBJ2-5; 13 bases are shared with TRBD2. The V segment lost 2 bases and the J segment 4 bases; nucleotides outside the gene matches: 10. This CDR3 comprises 18 residues. The germline CDR1 and CDR2 sequences are MNHEY and SVGEGT. CDR3 loop: CASSYEETSGGPRETQYF. CDR3 nucleotides: TGTGCCAGCAGTTACGAGGAGACTAGCGGGGGGCCCAGAGAGACCCAGTACTTC.

The chain recombines TRBV5-1 with TRBJ1-6, with 11 positions matching TRBD1. The germline gives CDR1 SGHRS, CDR2 YFSETQ. This CDR3 is built from 16 residues. Unmatched junction bases numbered 13, after V lost 3 bases and J lost 14 bases. The CDR3 here is CASSSTGQGASGALHF. In DNA, the CDR3 is TGCGCCAGCAGCTCGACTGGACAGGGGGCAAGCGGGGCCCTCCACTTT. Filled out from reference TRBV5-1 and TRBJ1-6, the complete variable domain reads KAGVTQTPRYLIKTRGQQVTLSCSPISGHRSVSWYQQTPGQGLQFLFEYFSETQRNKGNFPGRFSGRQFSNSRSEMNVSTLELGDSALYLCASSSTGQGASGALHFGNGTRLTVT.

The chain recombines TRBV5-4 with TRBJ2-6; 9 bases line up with TRBD2. Trimming cost V 1 base and J 0 bases; bases outside gene matches: 2. There are 17 residues in the CDR3. The germline V gene encodes CDR1 SGHNT and CDR2 YYREEE (reference sequence). The CDR3 is CASSLRTSDSGANVLTF. CDR3 nucleotide sequence: TGTGCCAGCAGCTTGAGGACTAGCGACTCTGGGGCCAACGTCCTGACTTTC.

This clonotype was counted at least ten times. V usage is TRBV5-1 and J usage is TRBJ1-1; TRBD1 aligns across 7 bases. V lost 3 bases and J lost 1; bases outside the gene matches: 3. The CDR3 runs to 14 residues. Germline lookup yields CDR1 SGHRS and CDR2 YFSETQ. CDR3 protein: CASSWDSGNTEAFF. The DNA of the CDR3 is TGCGCCAGCAGCTGGGACAGCGGGAACACTGAAGCTTTCTTT.

At least ten counts were recorded for this clonotype. This chain links TRBV27 with TRBJ2-1; the match to TRBD1 covers 7 bases. Germline loops: CDR1 MNHEY, CDR2 SMNVEV (reference sequence). This CDR3 region has 15 residues. Unmatched junction bases numbered 5, after V lost 6 bases and J lost 0 bases. CDR3 sequence (DNA): TGTGCCAGCAGCGTGGGACAGAGCTCCTACAATGAGCAGTTCTTC. Translation: CASSVGQSSYNEQFF.

This chain connects TRBV9 to TRBJ1-4, with TRBD1 matching over 7 bases. The junction had 10 bases not matched to a gene; V was cut back by 4 bases and J by 7 bases. The CDR3 contains 15 residues. CDR1 and CDR2 from the germline V gene are SGDLS and YYNGEE. This chain's CDR3 is CASSSETGFREKLFF. CDR3 DNA: TGTGCCAGCAGCTCCGAGACAGGGTTTCGTGAAAAACTGTTTTTT.

This clonotype was observed a few times. The CDR3 loop is CASSVINIGGTDTQYF. The CDR3 region has the DNA TGTGCCAGCAGCGTAATTAATATAGGAGGCACAGATACGCAGTATTTT. The V and J genes are TRBV9 and TRBJ2-3, with no clear D. The CDR3 covers 16 residues. V was clipped by 1 base and J by 1 base, with 13 bases between them. Per germline, CDR1 SGDLS and CDR2 YYNGEE.

V usage is TRBV10-1 and J usage is TRBJ2-1, with TRBD2 matching 11 bases. CDR1 and CDR2 from the germline V gene are WNHNN and SYGVQD (reference sequence). The CDR3 spans 15 residues. J was trimmed by 4 bases and V by 3 bases; bases with no gene match: 2. CDR3: CASSEVAGGYNEQFF. The CDR3 coding sequence is TGCGCCAGCAGTGAAGTAGCGGGGGGGTACAATGAGCAGTTCTTC.

This clonotype was observed many times. This chain connects TRBV3-1 to TRBJ1-4; D perhaps matches TRBD1 (5 bases). The CDR3 extends over 14 amino acids. V was pared by 4 bases and J by 3 bases, with 9 bases between. Germline CDR1 is LGHDT and CDR2 is YNNKEL (reference sequence). CDR3 nucleotides: TGTGCCAGCAGCCGGTGGACATCTAATGAAAAACTGTTTTTT. Its protein product is CASSRWTSNEKLFF.

This clonotype came up many times. V gene TRBV30 combines with J gene TRBJ2-3, with D perhaps being TRBD1 or TRBD2 (5 bases each). The CDR3 is 13 amino acids. The V gene lost 6 bases and the J gene lost 0 bases, with 10 bases spanning the gap. Germline assignment: CDR1 GTSNPN and CDR2 SVGIG (reference sequence). The CDR3 DNA sequence: TGTGCCTGCGGGGCGAGGAGCACAGATACGCAGTATTTT. This gives the protein CACGARSTDTQYF.

The genes are TRBV5-4 and TRBJ1-1, with D possibly being TRBD1 (5 bases). Germline CDR1 is SGHNT and CDR2 is YYREEE (reference sequence). This CDR3 contains 14 residues. CDR3 amino acids: CVARRVSMNTEAFF. CDR3 sequence (DNA): TGTGTCGCCCGCAGGGTGAGCATGAACACTGAAGCTTTCTTT.